This TCR beta chain was retrieved from a study of graft-versus-host responses after intestinal transplantation. Germline lookup yields CDR1 KGHSH and CDR2 LQKENI. This CDR3 has 15 amino acids. V was pared by 5 bases and J by 6 bases, with 11 bases of the junction left unmatched. Here immunoSEQ multiplex PCR was the method, and the copy in TCRdb shows in-frame clones only, minus some. The data contain approximately 86,000 clones, 90% to 95% of them singletons. Findings and caveats of the study: Early after transplant, HvG declines were associated with peak levels of circulating GvH clones. Graft-donor T cell macrochimerism coincided with high graft-versus-host to host-versus-graft clonal ratios in allografts. Detected in recipient marrow were GvH clones, some of which were first observed in ileum or blood.

Worth noting for this clone: The antigen is undetermined.

The chain couples TRBV18 to TRBJ2-7; 9 positions match TRBD1. The clonotype comes from a human donor who received an intestinal transplant. The sample consisted of unstimulated CD4+ T cells sorted from spleen or lymph node cells, taken before intestinal transplant. DNA for the CDR3: TGTGCCAGCTCAACTTTGCCACAGGGGGCTCTCGAGCAGTACTTC. Translated: CASSTLPQGALEQYF.